A selection of T cell receptor beta chains follows, all from one sample in a study of cytomegalovirus exposure and HLA in healthy donors. TCRdb's table, derived via immunoSEQ multiplex PCR, lists solely in-frame clones and lacks some. The table includes some 90,000 clones, roughly nine tenths detected once. Material for sequencing was PBMCs. These receptors were collected from a man aged 18 to 29 in good health and CMV-seropositive. CDR3s include the opening cysteine and the closing phenylalanine or tryptophan. D genes are given only for firm matches. Expanded clones get a size class; other rows say once, few or many, or leave the size out.

cdr3_nt cdr3_aa v_call d_call j_call clone_size
TGTGCCAGCAGTAGTTGGGCAGGGAATCGCTACGAGCAGTACTTC CASSSWAGNRYEQYF TRBV28 NA TRBJ2-7 few
TGCGCCAGCAGCTTGGAATGGGCGGGGGGAGCCCAGGGGGGCGAGCAGTACTTC CASSLEWAGGAQGGEQYF TRBV5-1 NA TRBJ2-7 NA
TGTGCCAGCAGTTTTCTAGGGGGCGTTAGTATCCATGAGCAGTTCTTC CASSFLGGVSIHEQFF TRBV5-4 TRBD1 TRBJ2-1 NA
TGTGCCAGCAGCCAGACGACAGGGGGTGTGTACGAGCAGTACTTC CASSQTTGGVYEQYF TRBV5-4 TRBD1 TRBJ2-7 NA
TGTGCCAGCAGAAGTGACGGGCTAGCGGGGCTCGATGAGCAGTTCTTC CASRSDGLAGLDEQFF TRBV11-2 TRBD2 TRBJ2-1 NA
TGTGCCAGCAGTGTACGGGGACAGCTACCCTACGAGCAGTACTTC CASSVRGQLPYEQYF TRBV6-1 TRBD1 TRBJ2-7 NA
TGTGCCAGTAGTATAGGGACTAGGACCCGATACGAGCAGTACTTC CASSIGTRTRYEQYF TRBV19 TRBD2 TRBJ2-7 NA
TGTGCCAGCTCACCACCGGATGCAGGGGCGGACTTATTCATTCAGTACTTC CASSPPDAGADLFIQYF TRBV18 NA TRBJ2-4 NA
TGTGCCAGCAGCCTACAGGGACGCGCCTTCGCGAACACCGGGGAGCTGTTTTTT CASSLQGRAFANTGELFF TRBV13 NA TRBJ2-2 NA
TGTGCCAGCAGCTTAACTCCCGGAGGTTACGCCGGGGAGCTGTTTTTT CASSLTPGGYAGELFF TRBV7-6 NA TRBJ2-2 NA
TGTGCCAGCAGCTTGGATAACAGAAGAGTCTTAGCTTTCTTT CASSLDNRRVLAFF TRBV5-4 NA TRBJ1-1 NA
TGTGCCAGCAGCGTAGCCCCGGGACAGGGGGCGGTAGGGGTTGGGGTTTTCTTT CASSVAPGQGAVGVGVFF TRBV9 TRBD1 TRBJ1-1 NA
TGTGCCGTCCGTAGCGGGGGGATTAGCACAGATACGCAGTATTTT CAVRSGGISTDTQYF TRBV10-3 TRBD2 TRBJ2-3 NA
TGTGCCAGCAGTGAAACATTGGTCGGAGGCTACAGTCAGCCCCAGCATTTT CASSETLVGGYSQPQHF TRBV6-1 NA TRBJ1-5 NA
TGTGCCAGCAGCCCTCAGTCCCGAATGAACACAGATACGCAGTATTTT CASSPQSRMNTDTQYF TRBV14 NA TRBJ2-3 NA
TGTGCCAGCAGTTACTCGGGGGACACAATCACCTACGAGCAGTACTTC CASSYSGDTITYEQYF TRBV6-5 NA TRBJ2-7 NA
TGCAGCGCCTACAGTGGGGGGAGGAGTGAAAAACTGTTTTTT CSAYSGGRSEKLFF TRBV29-1 NA TRBJ1-4 NA
TGCGCCAGCAGCTCCGAGCCCGTGGCGGGTGAGCAGTTCTTC CASSSEPVAGEQFF TRBV5-1 NA TRBJ2-1 NA
TGTGCCAGCAGCTTAGGAGCCACAGATACGCAGTATTTT CASSLGATDTQYF TRBV7-9 NA TRBJ2-3 NA
TGCGCCAGCAGCCAAGCTCTACAGCTTAGCAATCAGCCCCAGCATTTT CASSQALQLSNQPQHF TRBV4-3 NA TRBJ1-5 NA
TGTGCCAGCAGCGTAGAAGGGACAGGGGTTCTGGGAAACATTCAGTACTTC CASSVEGTGVLGNIQYF TRBV9 TRBD1 TRBJ2-4 NA
TGTGCCAGCAGTTCCCATACCGTAGCTCGAGAGACCCAGTACTTC CASSSHTVARETQYF TRBV6-5 NA TRBJ2-5 NA
TGCGCCAGCAGCTTTGGAGGGCCTTCCTACGAGCAGTACTTC CASSFGGPSYEQYF TRBV5-1 NA TRBJ2-7 few
TGTGCCAGCAGCGCCCCACCAAAGCGGATTATGAACACTGAAGCTTTCTTT CASSAPPKRIMNTEAFF TRBV9 NA TRBJ1-1 NA
TGTGCCAGCAGTTACAGGGGGCGAACAGCTGAAGCTTTCTTT CASSYRGRTAEAFF TRBV6-5 TRBD1 TRBJ1-1 NA
TGCGCCAGCACCCTGTCTGGGGCCAACGTCCTGACTTTC CASTLSGANVLTF TRBV10-2 NA TRBJ2-6 NA
TGCGCCAGCAGCTTAGGGGACAGGCACACCGGGGAGCTGTTTTTT CASSLGDRHTGELFF TRBV5-1 TRBD1 TRBJ2-2 few
TGTGCCAGCAGCTTGGATCCGACAGGTTATACCGGGGAGCTGTTTTTT CASSLDPTGYTGELFF TRBV5-6 NA TRBJ2-2 NA
TGTGCCAGCAGCCCCAGACTAGCGGGAGAAATAGATACGCAGTATTTT CASSPRLAGEIDTQYF TRBV7-8 TRBD2 TRBJ2-3 NA
TGCAGCGCGACGGGCAGGGAAGGCGAGCAGTACTTC CSATGREGEQYF TRBV29-1 NA TRBJ2-7 NA
TGCGCCAGCACCTCACTAAACAATGAGCAGTTCTTC CASTSLNNEQFF TRBV5-1 NA TRBJ2-1 NA
TGTGCCAGCTCCGGTACTAGACACAATGAGCAGTTCTTC CASSGTRHNEQFF TRBV18 NA TRBJ2-1 NA
TGTGCCAGCAGCCCACACCTTAGCAATCAGCCCCAGCATTTT CASSPHLSNQPQHF TRBV9 NA TRBJ1-5 NA
TGTGCCAGCAGCTGGGGGGGGTGGAGGGGAAGCTCTGGGGCCAACGTCCTGACTTTC CASSWGGWRGSSGANVLTF TRBV11-1 TRBD2 TRBJ2-6 NA
TGTGCCAGCCAGTACCAGGGGTGGGAGACCCAGTACTTC CASQYQGWETQYF TRBV7-3 NA TRBJ2-5 NA
TGTGCCAGCAGCCTGGGGCTGAATGAGCAGTTCTTC CASSLGLNEQFF TRBV5-6 NA TRBJ2-1 once
TGCGCCAGCAGCCAAGCAGGACTAGCGGGGGGAGACCTCTACGAGCAGTACTTC CASSQAGLAGGDLYEQYF TRBV4-3 TRBD2 TRBJ2-7 NA
TGCGCCAGCAGCGGGACAGACAACAATGAGCAGTTCTTC CASSGTDNNEQFF TRBV5-1 TRBD1 TRBJ2-1 NA
TGTGCCAGTACCATAACAGGGGACCCCTACAATGAGCAGTTCTTC CASTITGDPYNEQFF TRBV19 TRBD1 TRBJ2-1 once
TGTGCCAGCAGCCAAGTCACCAACGTCCTGACTTTC CASSQVTNVLTF TRBV4-2 NA TRBJ2-6 NA
TGCAGCGCCATCGGGTTGAGAGAGAACACTGAAGCTTTCTTT CSAIGLRENTEAFF TRBV29-1 NA TRBJ1-1 NA
TGTGCCAGCTCAGGATCTAGCGGGCTAGAGACCCAGTACTTC CASSGSSGLETQYF TRBV18 TRBD2 TRBJ2-5 NA
TGTGCCAGCAGCGAAATTAGAATCGTCTCCTACAATGAGCAGTTCTTC CASSEIRIVSYNEQFF TRBV7-8 NA TRBJ2-1 NA
TGTGCCAGCAGTGACTCGACTACCGGGGAGCTGTTTTTT CASSDSTTGELFF TRBV6-4 NA TRBJ2-2 medium-sized
TGTGCCGAATGTCGGCGGAGATTCCCCTACCAAGAGACCCAGTACTTC CAECRRRFPYQETQYF TRBV15 NA TRBJ2-5 NA
TGTGCCAGCAGTTTTAGCGGGAGGGCCCCCTACGAGCAGTACTTC CASSFSGRAPYEQYF TRBV28 TRBD2 TRBJ2-7 NA
TGTGCCAGTAGTATACCGACCCTAGCGGGAGCACCAGATACGCAGTATTTT CASSIPTLAGAPDTQYF TRBV19 TRBD2 TRBJ2-3 NA
TGTGCCAGTAGCCCAGGAAGCTCCTACAATGAGCAGTTCTTC CASSPGSSYNEQFF TRBV19 NA TRBJ2-1 NA
TGTGCCAGCAGGGGGGCCGGTTCCTACAATGAGCAGTTCTTC CASRGAGSYNEQFF TRBV28 NA TRBJ2-1 NA
TGTGCCACCGGACTAAGAAACAATGAGCAGTTCTTC CATGLRNNEQFF TRBV6-1 NA TRBJ2-1 once